This T cell receptor (beta chain) was captured by sequencing in a study of blood T cell repertoires in COVID-19. Study-level information: Some COVID-19 samples were acute and others convalescent; all came from the United States, Italy and Spain. T cells, B-cell-depleted T cells, or PBMCs provided the cDNA or gDNA that served as material.

In the authors' methods: Counts of nucleated cells, estimated from reference gene primer amplification, were obtained. Here immunoSEQ multiplex PCR was the method, and the copy in TCRdb shows in-frame clones only, minus some. V and J calls and clone size are copied from that table; D and trimming were computed from the DNA. The sample shows about 210,000 clones, under 95% of them seen only once. Germline V gene lookup returns CDR1 SGHRS and CDR2 YFSETQ. The CDR3 is 11 residues long. This sequence joins TRBV5-1 and TRBJ2-7; tentative D call: TRBD1 (6 bases). The receptor's source is a man under 40 with acute or convalescent COVID-19. Material for sequencing was peripheral blood. This chain's CDR3 is CANGTFYEQYF. Written as DNA, the CDR3 is TGCGCAAACGGGACATTCTACGAGCAGTACTTC.